The clone carrying this T cell receptor beta chain was observed once. The sample is drawn from a study of cytomegalovirus exposure and HLA in healthy donors. Germline CDR1 SGHTA, CDR2 FQGTGA. The CDR3 covers 15 residues. V lost 5 bases and J lost 2, with 16 bases in between. The PCR had 60 Vbeta and 13 Jbeta primers. The assay was immunoSEQ multiplex PCR, and TCRdb's table has in-frame clones only and misses some. The sample yields approximately 140,000 clones, around 66% seen once. This rearrangement joins TRBV7-3 to TRBJ2-7; the D is unclear. The clonotype originates from a woman aged 55-69 years in good health and CMV-seronegative. Sequencing used PBMCs. The chain's CDR3 is CASSAFSGLTYEQYF. The CDR3 coding sequence is TGTGCCAGCAGCGCTTTTTCCGGGTTAACCTACGAGCAGTACTTC.